This T cell receptor beta chain was profiled in a study of early T cells in non-severe SARS-CoV-2 infection. TCRdb re-derived calls from the 5' RACE reads in MiXCR, one entry per CDR3 protein. The sample consists of 85,000 to 90,000 distinct CDR3 sequences, approximately 15% of them appearing once. Only a few counts were recorded for this clonotype. This receptor was taken from an adult who was a healthcare worker with PCR-confirmed SARS-CoV-2 infection or an uninfected control (not recorded which). Sequenced: whole blood.

The CDR3 DNA follows: TGTGCCAGCTTAGGGAGCGGGAGCATGTACAATGAGCAGTTCTTC. It encodes CASLGSGSMYNEQFF. The chain combines TRBV2 with TRBJ2-1; 8 nucleotides agree with TRBD2. V shed 8 bases, J shed 4 bases, and the junction held 10 bases outside the gene matches. From germline, CDR1 is SNHLY and CDR2 FYNNEI. The CDR3 is made up of 15 amino acids.